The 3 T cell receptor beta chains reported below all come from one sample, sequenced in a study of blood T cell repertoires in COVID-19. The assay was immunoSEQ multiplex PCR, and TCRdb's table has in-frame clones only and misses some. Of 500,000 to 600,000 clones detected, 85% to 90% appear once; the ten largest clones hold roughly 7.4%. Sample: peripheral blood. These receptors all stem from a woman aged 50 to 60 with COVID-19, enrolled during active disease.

CDR3 bases: TGCAGCGTTGCGAGGACTAGCGGGTCTTTCAGCTCCTACAATGAGCAGTTCTTC. The encoded protein is CSVARTSGSFSSYNEQFF. The gene calls are TRBV29-1 and TRBJ2-1; TRBD2 aligns across 11 bases. The CDR3 has 18 residues. CDR1 and CDR2 from the germline V gene are SQVTM and ANQGSEA. The V segment lost 4 bases and the J segment 0 bases; nucleotides outside the gene matches: 11.

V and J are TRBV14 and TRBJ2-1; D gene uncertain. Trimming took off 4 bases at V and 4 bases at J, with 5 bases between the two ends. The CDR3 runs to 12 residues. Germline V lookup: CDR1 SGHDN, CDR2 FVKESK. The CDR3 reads CASSRPYNEQFF. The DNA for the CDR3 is TGTGCCAGCAGCCGTCCTTACAATGAGCAGTTCTTC.

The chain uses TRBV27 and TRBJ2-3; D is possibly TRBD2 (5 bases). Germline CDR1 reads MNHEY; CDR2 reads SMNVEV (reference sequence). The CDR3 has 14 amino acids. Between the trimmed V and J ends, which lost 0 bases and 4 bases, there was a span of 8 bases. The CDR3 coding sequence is TGTGCCAGCAGTTTATCCGGAGCGGCAGATACGCAGTATTTT. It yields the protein CASSLSGAADTQYF.